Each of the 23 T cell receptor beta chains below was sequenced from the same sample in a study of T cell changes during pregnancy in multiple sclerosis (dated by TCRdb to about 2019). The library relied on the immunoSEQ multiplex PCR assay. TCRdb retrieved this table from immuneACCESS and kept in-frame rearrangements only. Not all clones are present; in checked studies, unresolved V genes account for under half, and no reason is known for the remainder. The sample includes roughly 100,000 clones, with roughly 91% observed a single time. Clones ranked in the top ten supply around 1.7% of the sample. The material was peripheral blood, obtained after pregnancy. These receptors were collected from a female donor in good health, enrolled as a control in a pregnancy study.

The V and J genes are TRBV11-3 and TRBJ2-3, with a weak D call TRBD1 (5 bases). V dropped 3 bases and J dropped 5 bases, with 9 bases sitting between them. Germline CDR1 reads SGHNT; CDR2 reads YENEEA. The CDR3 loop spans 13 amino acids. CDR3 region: CASSFSGIDTQYF. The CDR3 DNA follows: TGTGCCAGCAGCTTTTCAGGGATAGATACGCAGTATTTT.

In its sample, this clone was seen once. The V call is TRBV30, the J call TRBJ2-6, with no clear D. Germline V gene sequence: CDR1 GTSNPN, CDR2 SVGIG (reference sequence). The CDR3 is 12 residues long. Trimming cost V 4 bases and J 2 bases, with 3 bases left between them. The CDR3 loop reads CAWTAGANVLTF. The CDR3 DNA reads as TGTGCCTGGACGGCTGGGGCCAACGTCCTGACTTTC.

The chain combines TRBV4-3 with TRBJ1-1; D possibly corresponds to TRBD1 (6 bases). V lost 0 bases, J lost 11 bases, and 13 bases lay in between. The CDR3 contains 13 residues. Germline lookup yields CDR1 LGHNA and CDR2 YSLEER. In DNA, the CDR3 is TGCGCCAGCAGCCAAGAGGAGAGGACAGTCGCTTTCTTT. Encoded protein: CASSQEERTVAFF.

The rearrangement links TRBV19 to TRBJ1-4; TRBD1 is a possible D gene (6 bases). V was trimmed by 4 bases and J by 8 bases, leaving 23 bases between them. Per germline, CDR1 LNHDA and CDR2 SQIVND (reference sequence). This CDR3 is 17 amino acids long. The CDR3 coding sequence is TGTGCCAGTAGTAGGAGATCGGACAGCCGATATGAGGAAAAACTGTTTTTT. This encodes CASSRRSDSRYEEKLFF.

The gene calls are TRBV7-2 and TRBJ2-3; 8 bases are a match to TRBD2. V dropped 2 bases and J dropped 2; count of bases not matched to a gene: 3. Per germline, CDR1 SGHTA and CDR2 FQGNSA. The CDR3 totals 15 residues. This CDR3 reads CASSLRRGATDTQYF. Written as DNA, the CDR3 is TGTGCCAGCAGCTTAAGGCGGGGGGCCACAGATACGCAGTATTTT.

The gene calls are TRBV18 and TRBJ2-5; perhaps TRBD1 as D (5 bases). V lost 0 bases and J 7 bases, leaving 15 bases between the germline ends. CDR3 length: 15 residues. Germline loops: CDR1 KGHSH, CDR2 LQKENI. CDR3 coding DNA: TGTGCCAGCTCACCACCTGGCCAGGGAAAGGGGACCCAGTACTTC. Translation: CASSPPGQGKGTQYF.

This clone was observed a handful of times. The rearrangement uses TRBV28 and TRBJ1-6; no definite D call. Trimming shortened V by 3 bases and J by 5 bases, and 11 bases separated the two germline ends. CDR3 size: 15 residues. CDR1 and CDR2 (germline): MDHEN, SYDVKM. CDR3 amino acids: CASSFLYTDNSPLHF. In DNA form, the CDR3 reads TGTGCCAGCAGTTTTCTGTACACCGATAATTCACCCCTCCACTTT.

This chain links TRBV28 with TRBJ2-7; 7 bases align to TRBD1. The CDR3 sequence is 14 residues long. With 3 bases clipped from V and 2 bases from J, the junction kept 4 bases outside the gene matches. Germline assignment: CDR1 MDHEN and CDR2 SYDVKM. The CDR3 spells CASSFPGTAYEQYF. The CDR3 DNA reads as TGTGCCAGCAGTTTCCCGGGGACAGCCTACGAGCAGTACTTC. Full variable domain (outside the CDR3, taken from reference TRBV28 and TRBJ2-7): DVKVTQSSRYLVKRTGEKVFLECVQDMDHENMFWYRQDPGLGLRLIYFSYDVKMKEKGDIPEGYSVSREKKERFSLILESASTNQTSMYLCASSFPGTAYEQYFGPGTRLTVT.

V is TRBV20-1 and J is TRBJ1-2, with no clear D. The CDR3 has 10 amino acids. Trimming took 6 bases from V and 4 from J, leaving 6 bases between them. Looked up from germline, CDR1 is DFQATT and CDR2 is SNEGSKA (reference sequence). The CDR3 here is CSAISYGYTF. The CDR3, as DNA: TGCAGTGCCATTTCCTATGGCTACACCTTC.

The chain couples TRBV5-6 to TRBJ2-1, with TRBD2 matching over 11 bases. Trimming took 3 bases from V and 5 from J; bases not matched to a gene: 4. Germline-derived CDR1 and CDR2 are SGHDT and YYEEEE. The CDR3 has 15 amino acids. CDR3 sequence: CASSSLAGGDNEQFF. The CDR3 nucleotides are TGTGCCAGCAGCTCATTAGCGGGGGGGGACAATGAGCAGTTCTTC.

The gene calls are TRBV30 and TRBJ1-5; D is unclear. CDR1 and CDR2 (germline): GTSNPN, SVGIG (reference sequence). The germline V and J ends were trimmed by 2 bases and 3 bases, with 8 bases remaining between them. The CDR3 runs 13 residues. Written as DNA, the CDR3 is TGTGCCTGGAGTCCCAGTCTCAATCAGCCCCAGCATTTT. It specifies CAWSPSLNQPQHF.

The CDR3 bases are TGTGCCAGCAGCCAAGATGTGAATGAGGCTAGCTATGAGACGGAGACCCAGTACTTC. Translating gives CASSQDVNEASYETETQYF. This chain joins TRBV14 and TRBJ2-5; D is possibly TRBD2 (5 bases). The CDR3 contains 19 residues. V dropped 0 bases and J dropped 5 bases, with 25 bases sitting between them. The germline V gene has CDR1 SGHDN and CDR2 FVKESK.

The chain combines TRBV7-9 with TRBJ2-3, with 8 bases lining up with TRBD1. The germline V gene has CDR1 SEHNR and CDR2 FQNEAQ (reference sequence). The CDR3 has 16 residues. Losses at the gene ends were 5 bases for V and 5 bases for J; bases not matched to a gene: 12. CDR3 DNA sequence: TGTGCCAGCAGCCCCAACGACAGGGGCCGAGGAGATACGCAGTATTTT. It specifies CASSPNDRGRGDTQYF. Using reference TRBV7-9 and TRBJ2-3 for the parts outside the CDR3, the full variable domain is DTGVSQNPRHKITKRGQNVTFRCDPISEHNRLYWYRQTLGQGPEFLTYFQNEAQLEKSRLLSDRFSAERPKGSFSTLEIQRTEQGDSAMYLCASSPNDRGRGDTQYFGPGTRLTVL.

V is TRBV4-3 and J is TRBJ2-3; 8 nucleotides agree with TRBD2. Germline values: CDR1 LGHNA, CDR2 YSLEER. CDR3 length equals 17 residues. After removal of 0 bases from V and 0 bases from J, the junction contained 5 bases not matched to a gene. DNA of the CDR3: TGCGCCAGCAGCCAAGATGCGGGGGGAAGTAGCACAGATACGCAGTATTTT. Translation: CASSQDAGGSSTDTQYF.

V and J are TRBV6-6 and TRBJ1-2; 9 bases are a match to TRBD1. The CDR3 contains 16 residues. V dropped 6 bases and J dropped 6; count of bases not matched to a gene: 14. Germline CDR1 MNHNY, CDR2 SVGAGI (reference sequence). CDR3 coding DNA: TGTGCCAGCAGCTCACCCGGGACAGGGATTTTCAATGGCTACACCTTC. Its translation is CASSSPGTGIFNGYTF.

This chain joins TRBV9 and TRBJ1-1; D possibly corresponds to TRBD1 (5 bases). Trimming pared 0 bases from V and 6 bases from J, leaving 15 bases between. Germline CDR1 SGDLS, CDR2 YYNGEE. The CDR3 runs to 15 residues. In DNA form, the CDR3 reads TGTGCCAGCAGCGTAGTAGGGGTAGGTCCGCCTGAAGCTTTCTTT. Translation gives CASSVVGVGPPEAFF.

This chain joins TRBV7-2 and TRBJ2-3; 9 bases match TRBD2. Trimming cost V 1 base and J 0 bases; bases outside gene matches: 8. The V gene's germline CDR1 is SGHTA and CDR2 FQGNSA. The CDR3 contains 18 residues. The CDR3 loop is CASSLGLAGSFSTDTQYF. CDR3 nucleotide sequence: TGTGCCAGCAGCTTAGGCCTAGCGGGGTCCTTTAGCACAGATACGCAGTATTTT.

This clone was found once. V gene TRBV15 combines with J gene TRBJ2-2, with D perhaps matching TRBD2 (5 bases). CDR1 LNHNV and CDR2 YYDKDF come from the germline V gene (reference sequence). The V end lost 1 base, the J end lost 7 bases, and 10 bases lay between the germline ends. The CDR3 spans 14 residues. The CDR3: CATSRVPRGGELFF. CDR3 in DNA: TGTGCCACCAGCAGAGTTCCCCGGGGCGGGGAGCTGTTTTTT.

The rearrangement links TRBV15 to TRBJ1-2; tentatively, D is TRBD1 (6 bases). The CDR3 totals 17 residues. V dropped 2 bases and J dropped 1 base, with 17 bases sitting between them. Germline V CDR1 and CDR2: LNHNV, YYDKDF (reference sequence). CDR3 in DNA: TGTGCCACCAGCAGAAGCAAAGGGGGGGACCTTAACTATGGCTACACCTTC. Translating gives CATSRSKGGDLNYGYTF.

DNA for the CDR3: TGTGCCAGTAGTCTCCGCGGGGGGGCCCCAGATACGCAGTATTTT. The encoded protein is CASSLRGGAPDTQYF. This chain uses TRBV19 with TRBJ2-3; 9 positions agree with TRBD2. Germline values: CDR1 LNHDA, CDR2 SQIVND (reference sequence). V dropped 5 bases and J dropped 4; count of bases not matched to a gene: 7. The CDR3 runs 15 residues.

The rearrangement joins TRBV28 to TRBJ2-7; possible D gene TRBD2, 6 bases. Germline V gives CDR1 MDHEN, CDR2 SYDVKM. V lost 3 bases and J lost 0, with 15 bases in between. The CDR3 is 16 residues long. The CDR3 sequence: CASSLGRQSFSYEQYF. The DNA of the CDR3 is TGTGCCAGCAGTTTGGGGAGGCAGTCCTTCTCCTACGAGCAGTACTTC.

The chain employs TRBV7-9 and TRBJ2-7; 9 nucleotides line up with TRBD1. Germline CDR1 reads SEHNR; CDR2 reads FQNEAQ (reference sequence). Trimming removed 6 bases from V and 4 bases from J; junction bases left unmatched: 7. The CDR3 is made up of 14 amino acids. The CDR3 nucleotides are TGTGCCAGCAGAGTCGGGACAGGGCCTTACGAGCAGTACTTC. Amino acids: CASRVGTGPYEQYF.

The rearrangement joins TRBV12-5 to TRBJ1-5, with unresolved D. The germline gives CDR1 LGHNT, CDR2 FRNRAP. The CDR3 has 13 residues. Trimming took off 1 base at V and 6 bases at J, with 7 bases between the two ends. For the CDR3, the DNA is TGTGCTAGTGGTTTGGGAGATGGTCAGCCCCAGCATTTT. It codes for CASGLGDGQPQHF.